The T cell receptor gamma chain described here comes from a study of γδ T cells in repeated Plasmodium falciparum infection. Looking at the study overall: Each infection was followed by sampling at 21 days, plus baseline and some pre-infection draws.

This clone was detected a few times. The amino acid sequence in TCRdb belongs to a much larger clone and departs from this DNA's translation at residue 12, likely a sequencing read error; the sequence shown is translated from the DNA. Vgamma9/Vdelta2+ and Vdelta2-negative gammadelta T cells were flow-sorted from PBMC for bulk sequencing. TCRdb re-called clones from the multiplex PCR reads using CATT. Of 13,000 to 15,000 gamma-chain clones listed, 1.6% were seen once; the top ten hold around 26%. CDR1 and CDR2 (germline): GITISATS, ISYDGTV (reference sequence). This CDR3 region has 15 residues. This sequence originates from a pool of human donors (malaria-infected and uninfected, not separated). What was sequenced was gamma-delta T cells from blood. The chain employs TRGV9 and TRGJP. Here the J gene came from matching the DNA to germline, since TCRdb omits it. The CDR3 sequence is CALWNSGLGKKVKVF. The DNA of the CDR3 is TGTGCCTTGTGGAATAGTGGGTTGGGCAAAAAAGTCAAGGTATTT.